This entry is about one TCR beta chain. The target antigen is unknown. The data were taken from a study of a mutant IDH1 vaccine in newly diagnosed glioma. Overall study context: Treatment recipients were about 62% male and around 38% female, and their mean age was around 40 years. Patients arrived already treated with radiotherapy, temozolomide, or both, most having had both.

CDR3 size: 11 residues. The germline V gene encodes CDR1 SGHRS and CDR2 YFSETQ. V lost 3 bases to trimming and J lost 2 bases, with 2 bases between them. This table comes from immunoSEQ multiplex PCR, and its TCRdb copy is limited to in-frame clones, with some not included. The repertoire holds fewer than 45,000 clones, around 74% seen once, with roughly 4.8% in the top ten. Time point given: week 23, last vaccination. Every single dose of the vaccine, 300 ug of mutant IDH1 20-mer peptide, came with topical imiquimod. The clonotype was recovered from a man between 45 and 60 years old with glioma. The sequenced sample was PBMCs, obtained from a glioma patient whose treatment included an IDH1 peptide vaccine. The chain employs TRBV5-1 and TRBJ2-5; D not resolved. In nucleotides, the CDR3 is TGCGCCAGCAGCTCACAAGAGACCCAGTACTTC. Translated: CASSSQETQYF.